This is a list of T cell receptor beta chains from one sample in a study of T cells in Graves' hyperthyroidism and ophthalmopathy. A single record per CDR3 protein comes from TCRdb applying MiXCR to the multiplex PCR reads. The sample holds 410,000 or so distinct CDR3 sequences; 14% to 15% are singletons and the top ten take about 13%. The sequenced sample was blood. The receptor source for this set is a man between 18 and 29 years old with Graves' ophthalmopathy. Each CDR3 is given with its conserved first and last residue.

TRBJ2-5 TRBV4-1 16 CASSQESGEIQETQYF
TRBJ2-3 TRBV5-1 13 CASSLQFTDTQYF
TRBJ2-1 TRBV9 14 CASSAGAVYNEQFF
TRBJ2-3 TRBV2 15 CASSEDGVGGDTQYF
TRBJ2-2 TRBV5-1 16 CASSLALAGVPGELFF
TRBJ2-7 TRBV4-1 13 CASSQSGRGEQYF
TRBJ1-1 TRBV15 13 CATSRDFSGEAFF
TRBJ1-1 TRBV20-1 13 CSASRGVNTEAFF
TRBJ2-1 TRBV29-1 12 CSVDSGNNEQFF
TRBJ1-4 TRBV7-9 12 CASSQDFRRLFF
TRBJ2-7 TRBV7-2 13 CASSLTWGHEQYF
TRBJ2-3 TRBV9 16 CASSSHLGLATDTQYF
TRBJ1-1 TRBV19 14 CASSIGYGNTEAFF
TRBJ2-5 TRBV6-1 15 CASSGLQGGGETQYF
TRBJ1-3 TRBV6-6 16 CASSYIWGQTGNTIYF
TRBJ1-1 TRBV18 16 CASSPQQGPYDTEAFF
TRBJ2-1 TRBV5-1 15 CASSWGLQGGSEQFF
TRBJ1-2 TRBV7-6 14 CASSLGQGVDGYTF
TRBJ1-1 TRBV2 13 CASSGDGRSRAFF
TRBJ1-5 TRBV19 15 CASSILGQGRQPQHF
TRBJ2-5 TRBV12-3/TRBV12-4 13 CASSLRQQETQYF
TRBJ2-1 TRBV27 16 CASATSVGLANNEQFF
TRBJ1-2 TRBV5-1 14 CASSLFTTNYGYTF
TRBJ2-2 TRBV4-1 15 CASSQVWRETGELFF
TRBJ2-1 TRBV9 16 CASSVEPSLGRNEQFF
TRBJ2-7 TRBV5-1 12 CASSRTALEQYF
TRBJ2-4 TRBV15 17 CATSSGSSGRAKNIQYF
TRBJ2-7 TRBV6-1 12 CASSDTAYEQYF
TRBJ1-6 TRBV27 16 CASSPIGGSYNSPLHF
TRBJ2-2 TRBV6-6 16 CASSYSALENTGELFF
TRBJ2-3 TRBV6-5 16 CASSHGGAYGTDTQYF
TRBJ2-7 TRBV20-1 12 CSARPVYPEQYF
TRBJ1-3 TRBV27 18 CASSLSHGGQGTRNTIYF
TRBJ2-1 TRBV7-9 14 CASSLALGNNEQFF
TRBJ2-5 TRBV4-2 13 CASSSGVQETQYF
TRBJ2-7 TRBV30 18 CAWSVRWATLAGHYEQYF
TRBJ2-1 TRBV25-1 17 CASSDGTKPKEYNEQFF
TRBJ2-5 TRBV19 18 CASRIPVASGGGGETQYF
TRBJ1-3 TRBV3-1 14 CASSPDRGRNTIYF
TRBJ2-7 TRBV7-2 13 CASSQSYGGEQYF
TRBJ2-2 TRBV20-1 12 CSVSPYTGELSF
TRBJ2-5 TRBV10-2 16 CASSEPAGTGQETQYF
TRBJ2-7 TRBV5-6 13 CASSWGTEYEQYF
TRBJ2-7 TRBV6-1 15 CASSPGSYLSYEQYF
TRBJ2-5 TRBV10-3 11 CATGHEETQYF
TRBJ2-1 TRBV10-1 13 CASSPGRYNEQFF
TRBJ1-2 TRBV6-1 13 CASSLDRQLGYTF
TRBJ2-2 TRBV19 17 CASSRTGQTTGTGELFF
TRBJ2-7 TRBV2 13 CASKIRGSYEQYF
TRBJ2-7 TRBV7-8 15 CASSLRLAGAHEQYF
TRBJ2-5 TRBV25-1 12 CASSDLSGGTYF
TRBJ2-3 TRBV11-3 15 CASSLGTRSTDTQYF
TRBJ2-1 TRBV9 16 CASSVEASGSYNEQFF